Listed below are T cell receptor beta chains from one sample, sequenced in a study of a mutant IDH1 vaccine in newly diagnosed glioma. Libraries were prepared by immunoSEQ multiplex PCR; TCRdb keeps only in-frame clonotypes and omits some of them. The sample lists about 67,000 clones; around 91% were seen once. The antigens of these receptors remain unknown. The sample in question was PBMCs, obtained from a glioma patient whose treatment included an IDH1 peptide vaccine. These receptors originate from a man aged 40-55 years with glioma. Each CDR3 is given with its conserved first and last residue. The D gene is left open where the match is weak. Size tells how often a clone was seen (once, few, many) or the class of an expanded clone, and some rows leave it out.

J gene | CDR3 length | D gene | V gene | clone size | CDR3 DNA | CDR3 protein
TRBJ1-1 | 14 | NA | TRBV5-6 | NA | TGTGCCAGCAGCTTGGTAGGAGGGGGTACTGAAGCTTTCTTT | CASSLVGGGTEAFF
TRBJ1-2 | 16 | NA | TRBV7-9 | NA | TGTGCCAGCAGCTTAGACGGGGCCAGACGAGACTATGGCTACACCTTC | CASSLDGARRDYGYTF
TRBJ2-1 | 17 | TRBD2 | TRBV7-9 | few | TGTGCCAGCAGCCCCTGGTTTCTAGCGGGGGGGCCTAATGAGCAGTTCTTC | CASSPWFLAGGPNEQFF
TRBJ1-4 | 14 | TRBD1 | TRBV27 | NA | TGTGCCAGCAGAAAACAGGGGGGGGACGAAAAACTGTTTTTT | CASRKQGGDEKLFF
TRBJ2-3 | 16 | TRBD2 | TRBV7-2 | few | TGTGCCAGCAGCACCGGACTAGCGGGAGGCACAGATACGCAGTATTTT | CASSTGLAGGTDTQYF
TRBJ2-5 | 15 | TRBD2 | TRBV7-2 | NA | TGTGCCAGCAGCCCCGGGGGGGGCAGAGGGGAGACCCAGTACTTC | CASSPGGGRGETQYF
TRBJ2-7 | 14 | NA | TRBV28 | NA | TGTGCCAGCAGTACAAGGGCCCAGTCCTACGAGCAGTACTTC | CASSTRAQSYEQYF
TRBJ2-5 | 16 | TRBD2 | TRBV15 | NA | TGTGCCACCAGCAGAGATGATCGGGAGGGCGGGGAGACCCAGTACTTC | CATSRDDREGGETQYF
TRBJ1-5 | 14 | NA | TRBV19 | once | TGTGCCACCGAGGACAGAGATAGCAATCAGCCCCAGCATTTT | CATEDRDSNQPQHF
TRBJ1-4 | 15 | NA | TRBV13 | NA | TGTGCCAGCAGCTTAGGAGGGGGGCTTGGAGAAAAACTGTTTTTT | CASSLGGGLGEKLFF
TRBJ1-1 | 13 | NA | TRBV19 | NA | TGTGCCAGTAGTCCCGAAGCGCACACTGAAGCTTTCTTT | CASSPEAHTEAFF
TRBJ2-2 | 19 | TRBD1 | TRBV14 | NA | TGTGCCAGCAGCCAAGATTTCAGGACAGGCAGTTCGAACACCGGGGAGCTGTTTTTT | CASSQDFRTGSSNTGELFF
TRBJ1-4 | 18 | NA | TRBV7-2 | NA | TGTGCCAGCAGCTTAAGGTTGAAGACCCACCTAGGCGGTGAAAAACTGTTTTTT | CASSLRLKTHLGGEKLFF
TRBJ2-3 | 16 | NA | TRBV27 | NA | TGTGCCAGCAGTTTGTTGGGGTTCTCCGGCACAGATACGCAGTATTTT | CASSLLGFSGTDTQYF
TRBJ1-1 | 15 | TRBD1 | TRBV6-5 | NA | TGTGCCAGCAGACGGACCGGGACAGGGGAGACTGAAGCTTTCTTT | CASRRTGTGETEAFF
TRBJ2-1 | 12 | NA | TRBV28 | NA | TGTGCCAGCAGGGGCCCAAGGGCTGAGCAGTTCTTC | CASRGPRAEQFF
TRBJ1-2 | 15 | NA | TRBV6-1 | few | TGTGCCAGCAGTGATTTCCGGGCAGGGTTCTATGGCTACACCTTC | CASSDFRAGFYGYTF
TRBJ2-5 | 13 | NA | TRBV30 | NA | TGTGCCTGGAGTGGGGGGTCTAAAGAGACCCAGTACTTC | CAWSGGSKETQYF
TRBJ2-3 | 16 | NA | TRBV5-4 | NA | TGTGCCAGCAGCTTGGAGCCCCGTGCTAGCACAGATACGCAGTATTTT | CASSLEPRASTDTQYF
TRBJ2-2 | 15 | TRBD2 | TRBV4-3 | NA | TGCGCCAGCAGCCAGTTGCGGGGGGCAACCGGGGAGCTGTTTTTT | CASSQLRGATGELFF
TRBJ2-3 | 17 | TRBD2 | TRBV4-2 | once | TGTGCCAGCAGCCAGTCTTTATCGGGGGGGCCATCAGATACGCAGTATTTT | CASSQSLSGGPSDTQYF
TRBJ2-2 | 14 | NA | TRBV6-4 | NA | TGTGCCAGCAGTGACCAAGGCGGCACCGGGGAGCTGTTTTTT | CASSDQGGTGELFF
TRBJ1-4 | 14 | TRBD1 | TRBV11-2 | once | TGTGCCAGCAGCTCGGACAGGGTAGGGGAAAAACTGTTTTTT | CASSSDRVGEKLFF
TRBJ2-7 | 17 | TRBD2 | TRBV4-1 | NA | TGCGCCAGCAGCCGCGGACTAGCGGGAGGAAAACTCCCCGAGCAGTACTTC | CASSRGLAGGKLPEQYF
TRBJ2-3 | 15 | TRBD2 | TRBV11-2 | NA | TGTGCCATACAAGGGGCGGGAGGTTTTACAGATACGCAGTATTTT | CAIQGAGGFTDTQYF
TRBJ2-5 | 12 | NA | TRBV7-9 | NA | TGTGCCAGCAGCCAGATTGGACAGACCCAGTACTTC | CASSQIGQTQYF
TRBJ2-3 | 18 | TRBD2 | TRBV2 | NA | TGTGCCAGCAGTTCTGGGACTAGCGGGGGGCCCGGCACAGATACGCAGTATTTT | CASSSGTSGGPGTDTQYF
TRBJ1-1 | 8 | NA | TRBV29-1 | NA | TGCAGCGTTGTAAACAGCCCATTT | CSVVNSPF
TRBJ2-2 | 16 | TRBD1 | TRBV7-6 | NA | TGTGCCAGCAGCTTAGGGACAGGCCTGAACACCGGGGAGCTGTTTTTT | CASSLGTGLNTGELFF
TRBJ2-2 | 12 | NA | TRBV5-4 | NA | TGTGCCAGCAGCTGGGGGGCGAGGGAGCTGTTTTTT | CASSWGARELFF
TRBJ1-5 | 15 | NA | TRBV4-1 | NA | TGCGCCAGCAGTCCTCGAAGGACCCTCCGTCTGCCCCAGCATTTT | CASSPRRTLRLPQHF